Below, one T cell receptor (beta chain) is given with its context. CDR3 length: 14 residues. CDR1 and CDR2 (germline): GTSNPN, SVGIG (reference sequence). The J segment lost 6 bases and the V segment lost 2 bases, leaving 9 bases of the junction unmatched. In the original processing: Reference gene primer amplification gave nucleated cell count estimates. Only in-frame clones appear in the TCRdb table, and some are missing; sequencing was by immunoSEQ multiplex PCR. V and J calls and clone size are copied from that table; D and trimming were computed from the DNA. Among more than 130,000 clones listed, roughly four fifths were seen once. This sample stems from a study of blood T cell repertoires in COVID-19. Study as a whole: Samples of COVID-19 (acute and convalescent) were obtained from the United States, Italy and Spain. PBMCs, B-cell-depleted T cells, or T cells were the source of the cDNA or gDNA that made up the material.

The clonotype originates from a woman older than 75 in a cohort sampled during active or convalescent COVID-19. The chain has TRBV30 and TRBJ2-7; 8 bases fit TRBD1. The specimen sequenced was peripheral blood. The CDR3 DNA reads TGTGCCTGGAGTACCCCGACAGGGGCTCGCGAGCAGTACTTC. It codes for CAWSTPTGAREQYF.